This passage covers 30 T cell receptor beta chains from one sample sequenced in a study of response to subunit inactivated influenza vaccine. TCRdb re-called the RT-PCR reads through MiXCR, storing one row per CDR3 protein. This sample yields a few hundred thousand distinct CDR3 sequences, of which around 15% are seen a single time; approximately 12% belongs to the top ten. The material sequenced was PBMCs from blood, taken 11 to 12 days after vaccination. The receptor source for this set is a man in his fifties or sixties who received an inactivated influenza vaccine.

In its sample, this clonotype was seen a few times. This chain connects TRBV4-2 to TRBJ2-7; 8 bases map to TRBD1. The germline V gene encodes CDR1 LGHNA and CDR2 YNFKEQ. This CDR3 has 16 amino acids. The V segment lost 3 bases and the J segment 1 base; nucleotides outside the gene matches: 8. The CDR3 protein is CASSHLERDRSYEQYF. DNA of the CDR3: TGTGCCAGCAGCCATCTAGAAAGGGACAGGTCCTACGAGCAGTACTTC.

This clonotype was observed a few times. The chain couples TRBV28 to TRBJ2-1; possibly TRBD1 for D (5 bases). Trimming cost V 3 bases and J 7 bases, with 10 bases left between them. CDR1 and CDR2 from the germline V gene are MDHEN and SYDVKM. This CDR3 comprises 13 residues. CDR3 in DNA: TGTGCCAGCAGTTTCCTTTACAGGAATGAGCAGTTCTTC. As protein: CASSFLYRNEQFF.

This clonotype was seen a few times. The V call is TRBV28, the J call TRBJ1-1; D gene unclear. The germline CDR1 and CDR2 sequences are MDHEN and SYDVKM. The length of the CDR3 is 13 residues. Trimming cost V 1 base and J 6 bases, with 9 bases left between them. The DNA for the CDR3 is TGTGCCAGCAGTTTATTGGGCACGGCTGAAGCTTTCTTT. It is translated as CASSLLGTAEAFF.

This clonotype was seen only a few times. The chain employs TRBV12-3 or TRBV12-4 and TRBJ2-1; a possible D gene is TRBD1 (6 bases). V was shortened by 7 bases and J by 3 bases, with 10 bases between the two germline ends. The CDR3 loop spans 13 amino acids. The CDR3 sequence is CASTPDSYNEQFF. CDR3 nucleotides: TGTGCCAGCACCCCGGACAGCTACAATGAGCAGTTCTTC.

The chain links TRBV3-1 to TRBJ1-1, with D uncertain. This CDR3 is 14 amino acids long. V lost 3 bases to trimming and J lost 4 bases, with 12 bases between them. Germline V CDR1 and CDR2: LGHDT, YNNKEL (reference sequence). The DNA for the CDR3 is TGTGCCAGCAGCCAGGGGTTGGGGTCCACTGAAGCTTTCTTT. Translating it yields CASSQGLGSTEAFF.

As for this clonotype: This may arise from a read error, as a much more abundant clone is one base away. The chain is built from TRBV6-5 and TRBJ2-7; D is ambiguous. CDR3 length: 14 residues. Germline V gene data show CDR1 as MNHEY and CDR2 as SVGAGI. In DNA form, the CDR3 reads TGTGCCAGCAGTTACGATGACGCCTCCTACGAGCAGCACTTC. This gives the protein CASSYDDASYEQHF.

The CDR3 DNA reads as TGTGCCAGCAGCTCCGCCGGGACAACGAACACCGGGGAGCTGTTTTTT. It is translated as CASSSAGTTNTGELFF. The V call is TRBV7-9, the J call TRBJ2-2; tentative D call: TRBD1 (6 bases). Germline assignment: CDR1 SEHNR and CDR2 FQNEAQ (reference sequence). The V gene lost 4 bases and the J gene lost 0 bases, with 12 bases spanning the gap. There are 16 residues in the CDR3.

J is TRBJ2-6 and V is TRBV4-3; D possibly corresponds to TRBD1 (7 bases). The CDR3 totals 17 residues. Deletions cut 2 bases from V and 0 bases from J, with 11 bases between. Germline CDR1 LGHNA, CDR2 YSLEER. The CDR3 DNA reads as TGCGCCAGCAGCCAACAGGGGGGCATCTCTGGGGCCAACGTCCTGACTTTC. This gives the protein CASSQQGGISGANVLTF.

The V and J genes are TRBV6-1 and TRBJ1-5, with D tentatively TRBD1 (6 bases). V was cut by 0 bases and J by 6 bases, with 12 bases left in between. The CDR3 loop spans 15 amino acids. Germline CDR1 MNHNS, CDR2 SASEGT. The CDR3 nucleotides read TGTGCCAGCAGTGAAGCGAACAGGGCCACTCAGCCCCAGCATTTT. This codes for CASSEANRATQPQHF.

The chain is built from TRBV23-1 and TRBJ2-7; TRBD1 matches 7 bases. TRBV23-1 is assigned to the ORF class and has an uncertain function. The CDR3 has 13 residues. Trimming took 10 bases from V and 3 from J; bases not matched to a gene: 9. Written as DNA, the CDR3 is TGCGCCACCCTACAGGGGAGAATCTACGAGCAGTACTTC. Translating gives CATLQGRIYEQYF.

The table lists this clonotype with a few counts. The chain employs TRBV5-1 and TRBJ1-1, with TRBD1 as a possible D gene (6 bases). CDR3 length equals 15 residues. Germline CDR1 and CDR2: SGHRS and YFSETQ. V dropped 4 bases and J dropped 1 base, with 14 bases sitting between them. CDR3 DNA sequence: TGCGCCAGCAGCCCTTTTGGGACATCGAACACTGAAGCTTTCTTT. Translated: CASSPFGTSNTEAFF.

The CDR3 nucleotides read TGTGCCAGCAGCCAGGATTCCGGGACAGTCTACGAGCAGTACTTC. It translates to CASSQDSGTVYEQYF. The rearrangement uses TRBV3-1 and TRBJ2-7; 7 bases map to TRBD1. The V gene end was trimmed by 3 bases and the J gene end by 3 bases; junction bases not matched to a gene: 8. The CDR3 consists of 15 residues. The V gene's germline CDR1 is LGHDT and CDR2 YNNKEL (reference sequence).

The chain couples TRBV6-1 to TRBJ1-2; D might be TRBD1 (5 bases). V dropped 7 bases and J dropped 5 bases, with 23 bases sitting between them. Germline V gives CDR1 MNHNS, CDR2 SASEGT. There are 16 residues in the CDR3. This CDR3 is CASTRTAGGRGYGYTF. For the CDR3, the DNA is TGTGCCAGCACCCGGACGGCGGGGGGAAGAGGGTATGGCTACACCTTC.

This clonotype was seen only a few times. The CDR3 DNA reads TGTGCCAGCAAACGGACAGGGGAAGTCAGAAACATTCAGTACTTC. Protein: CASKRTGEVRNIQYF. This chain links TRBV6-1 with TRBJ2-4; 9 nucleotides agree with TRBD1. The CDR3 has 15 amino acids. Germline V gives CDR1 MNHNS, CDR2 SASEGT. The trim removed 7 bases at V and 6 bases at J, leaving 10 bases unmatched.

The V and J genes are TRBV10-3 and TRBJ2-1, with TRBD2 matching 13 bases. Trimming cost V 7 bases and J 0 bases; bases outside gene matches: 6. From germline, CDR1 is ENHRY and CDR2 SYGVKD. The CDR3 has 17 amino acids. The CDR3 nucleotides are TGTGCCATCACGGGACTAGCGGGGTCGTCCTCCTACAATGAGCAGTTCTTC. Encoded protein: CAITGLAGSSSYNEQFF.

The J gene is TRBJ2-5, the V gene TRBV20-1, with unresolved D. CDR3 size: 10 residues. Germline CDR1 DFQATT, CDR2 SNEGSKA (reference sequence). Trimming pared 5 bases from V and 7 bases from J, leaving 8 bases between. CDR3 sequence: CSAGLGTQYF. In nucleotides, the CDR3 is TGCAGTGCTGGGTTGGGGACCCAGTACTTC.

This clonotype was picked up a small number of times. The gene calls are TRBV29-1 and TRBJ1-5; D gene unclear. Germline lookup yields CDR1 SQVTM and CDR2 ANQGSEA. Between the trimmed V and J ends, which lost 4 bases and 0 bases, there was a span of 10 bases. The CDR3 loop spans 14 amino acids. CDR3 DNA: TGCAGCGTTGTTGTGTCGGGTAGCAATCAGCCCCAGCATTTT. Encoded protein: CSVVVSGSNQPQHF.

This clonotype came up a few times. The CDR3 protein is CASSLAPDQETQYF. The DNA for the CDR3 is TGTGCCAGCAGCTTAGCGCCAGATCAAGAGACCCAGTACTTC. The chain has TRBV7-2 and TRBJ2-5; D is undetermined. This CDR3 is 14 amino acids long. Germline V lookup: CDR1 SGHTA, CDR2 FQGNSA. Trimming took 0 bases from V and 2 from J, leaving 7 bases between them.

The chain joins TRBV10-3 to TRBJ2-1; TRBD2 aligns across 16 bases. The germline gives CDR1 ENHRY, CDR2 SYGVKD. Unmatched junction bases numbered 14, after V lost 8 bases and J lost 10 bases. This CDR3 has 17 amino acids. The DNA for the CDR3 is TGTGCCATCGGGGGACTAGCGGGAGGGCCACCGAGGGACGAGCAGTTCTTC. This translates into CAIGGLAGGPPRDEQFF.

Ten or more counts support this clonotype. The chain combines TRBV3-1 with TRBJ2-1, with D possibly TRBD1 on 6 matching bases. Germline-derived CDR1 and CDR2 are LGHDT and YNNKEL (reference sequence). This CDR3 region has 17 residues. V was clipped by 2 bases and J by 1 base, with 15 bases between them. CDR3 sequence: CASSQSAYRVSYNEQFF. In DNA, the CDR3 is TGTGCCAGCAGCCAATCTGCCTACAGGGTTTCCTACAATGAGCAGTTCTTC.

This clonotype occurred many times. V gene TRBV3-1 combines with J gene TRBJ2-1; perhaps TRBD2 as D (5 bases). Germline V gene sequence: CDR1 LGHDT, CDR2 YNNKEL (reference sequence). The CDR3 loop spans 15 amino acids. Trimming shortened V by 0 bases and J by 3 bases, and 9 bases separated the two germline ends. This CDR3 is CASSQDAGRYNEQFF. The DNA for the CDR3 is TGTGCCAGCAGCCAAGACGCGGGTCGCTACAATGAGCAGTTCTTC.

This clonotype has a handful of counts. This rearrangement joins TRBV3-1 to TRBJ2-7; D possibly corresponds to TRBD2 (6 bases). Germline CDR1 reads LGHDT; CDR2 reads YNNKEL (reference sequence). Trimming left V 2 bases short and J 2 bases short, with 10 bases between. This CDR3 has 14 residues. CDR3 amino acids: CASSQPGLPYEQYF. The CDR3 nucleotides are TGTGCCAGCAGCCAACCGGGACTTCCCTACGAGCAGTACTTC.

The V call is TRBV24-1, the J call TRBJ2-5; the match to TRBD1 covers 7 bases. The CDR3 is made up of 14 amino acids. The junction had 5 bases not matched to a gene; V was cut back by 4 bases and J by 4 bases. Germline-derived CDR1 and CDR2 are KGHDR and SFDVKD. In nucleotides, the CDR3 is TGTGCCACCAGTGAAGGCAGGGGGATAGAGACCCAGTACTTC. This codes for CATSEGRGIETQYF.

This clonotype was recorded many times. The CDR3 sequence: CSVGQQGDTQYF. Here the CDR3 DNA reads TGCAGCGTTGGACAACAGGGGGATACGCAGTATTTT. This rearrangement joins TRBV29-1 to TRBJ2-3; TRBD1 matches at 7 bases. The CDR3 contains 12 residues. V trimming: 4 bases; J trimming: 6 bases; junction bases outside the gene matches: 4. Germline V gene data show CDR1 as SQVTM and CDR2 as ANQGSEA.

The rearrangement uses TRBV20-1 and TRBJ1-5, with D perhaps TRBD1 (6 bases). Germline values: CDR1 DFQATT, CDR2 SNEGSKA (reference sequence). Between the trimmed V and J ends, which lost 3 bases and 7 bases, there was a span of 16 bases. CDR3 size: 14 residues. The CDR3: CSASGRGSWQPQHF. The CDR3 nucleotides are TGCAGTGCTAGTGGCAGGGGTTCTTGGCAGCCCCAGCATTTT.

The V and J genes are TRBV4-3 and TRBJ2-7; 7 bases map to TRBD1. Germline V gives CDR1 LGHNA, CDR2 YSLEER. CDR3 length equals 18 residues. After removal of 0 bases from V and 3 bases from J, the junction contained 14 bases not matched to a gene. For the CDR3, the DNA is TGCGCCAGCAGCCAAGAGTGGGCTCCGAGGGACAGCCACTACGAGCAGTACTTC. Its translation: CASSQEWAPRDSHYEQYF.

This clonotype turned up a few times. This chain uses TRBV6-1 with TRBJ1-4; D unresolved. V lost 2 bases and J 10 bases, leaving 14 bases between the germline ends. Germline V gene data show CDR1 as MNHNS and CDR2 as SASEGT. This CDR3 contains 14 residues. The CDR3 region is CASSETRIRGKLFF. The CDR3 DNA reads as TGTGCCAGCAGTGAAACAAGGATTCGGGGAAAACTGTTTTTT.

The chain carries TRBV5-4 and TRBJ2-3; a possible D gene is TRBD2 (6 bases). The germline V and J ends were trimmed by 5 bases and 0 bases, with 16 bases remaining between them. This CDR3 has 16 residues. Germline-derived CDR1 and CDR2 are SGHNT and YYREEE (reference sequence). CDR3 DNA sequence: TGTGCCAGCAGTAACGAAGGGACTTCTAGCACAGATACGCAGTATTTT. This sequence encodes CASSNEGTSSTDTQYF.

This clonotype has just a few counts. The V gene is TRBV7-2, the J gene TRBJ1-1; 8 bases align to TRBD1. V lost 5 bases to trimming and J lost 8 bases; unmatched junction nucleotides: 13. Germline CDR1 SGHTA, CDR2 FQGNSA. This CDR3 is 15 amino acids long. The CDR3 loop is CASSLGQGAQLEAFF. Here the CDR3 DNA reads TGTGCCAGCAGCCTGGGCCAGGGGGCTCAGCTCGAAGCTTTCTTT.

This clonotype was counted between two and nine times. The chain carries TRBV7-8 and TRBJ2-1; 11 nucleotides line up with TRBD2. Germline trimming cut 1 base from V and 7 bases from J; bases unmatched to any gene: 12. This CDR3 is built from 18 residues. Per the germline V gene, CDR1 is SGHVS and CDR2 is FQNEAQ. In DNA form, the CDR3 reads TGTGCCAGCAGCTTAGAGGGTAGCGGGGGGGTTCTAGGGAATGAGCAGTTCTTC. Encoded protein: CASSLEGSGGVLGNEQFF.